This is a list of T cell receptor beta chains from one sample in a study of OX40 agonist ivuxolimab in advanced cancers. Some clones are missing from TCRdb's copy, which holds only in-frame ones; the method was immunoSEQ multiplex PCR. Of about 27,000 clones in the sample, 76% were seen once. The source material was CD4+ or CD8+ T cells sorted from blood, sampled in a trial of the OX40 agonist ivuxolimab. The receptors were gathered from an adult with an advanced solid tumor such as melanoma, head and neck, liver or kidney cancer. Both conserved end residues are part of each CDR3. The order of the fields is D gene, clone size, V gene, J gene, CDR3 DNA, CDR3 protein. D genes are given only for firm matches. A row's size may be missing; if present it is once, few, many or a size class.

d_call: -; clone_size: -; v_call: TRBV7-2; j_call: TRBJ1-4; cdr3_nt: TGTGCCAGCAGCGCCGACCCTCGAAGAGGGTGGGAAAAACTGTTTTTT; cdr3_aa: CASSADPRRGWEKLFF
d_call: TRBD1; clone_size: -; v_call: TRBV19; j_call: TRBJ1-2; cdr3_nt: TGTGCCAGTAGTATTCGGACAGGGGATCGTGGCACCTTC; cdr3_aa: CASSIRTGDRGTF
d_call: -; clone_size: -; v_call: TRBV11-3; j_call: TRBJ2-1; cdr3_nt: TGTGCCAGCAGCCCTTCGGGACAAGACAATGAGCAGTTCTTC; cdr3_aa: CASSPSGQDNEQFF
d_call: TRBD1; clone_size: -; v_call: TRBV30; j_call: TRBJ2-5; cdr3_nt: TGTGCACTTCAAGGGGACAGACAAGAGACCCAGTACTTC; cdr3_aa: CALQGDRQETQYF
d_call: -; clone_size: -; v_call: TRBV19; j_call: TRBJ1-4; cdr3_nt: TGTGCCAGTAGTATGACAGAAGGAAATGAAAAACTGTTTTTT; cdr3_aa: CASSMTEGNEKLFF
d_call: -; clone_size: -; v_call: TRBV30; j_call: TRBJ1-5; cdr3_nt: TGTGCCTGGAGTGGGGTCATAAATCAGCCCCAGCATTTT; cdr3_aa: CAWSGVINQPQHF
d_call: TRBD1; clone_size: -; v_call: TRBV27; j_call: TRBJ1-2; cdr3_nt: TGTGCCAGCAGGACTCAACAGGGGGCGGGTTATGGCTACACCTTC; cdr3_aa: CASRTQQGAGYGYTF
d_call: -; clone_size: -; v_call: TRBV14; j_call: TRBJ2-7; cdr3_nt: TGTGCCAGCAGCCAAATGCAAGTTCCGCGCGAGCAGTACTTC; cdr3_aa: CASSQMQVPREQYF
d_call: TRBD1; clone_size: -; v_call: TRBV2; j_call: TRBJ2-7; cdr3_nt: TGTGCCAGCAGAATCGGGACAGTCTCCTACGAGCAGTACTTC; cdr3_aa: CASRIGTVSYEQYF
d_call: -; clone_size: -; v_call: TRBV9; j_call: TRBJ2-3; cdr3_nt: TGTGCCAGCAGCGTTACAGGGACTATCACAGATACGCAGTATTTT; cdr3_aa: CASSVTGTITDTQYF
d_call: -; clone_size: -; v_call: TRBV6-1; j_call: TRBJ2-5; cdr3_nt: TGTGCCAGCAGCGAACAGGGTTGGTCAGAGACCCAGTACTTC; cdr3_aa: CASSEQGWSETQYF
d_call: -; clone_size: few; v_call: TRBV6-5; j_call: TRBJ1-6; cdr3_nt: TGTGCCAGCAGTTACGGTCGCCAGGATAATTCACCCCTCCACTTT; cdr3_aa: CASSYGRQDNSPLHF
d_call: -; clone_size: -; v_call: TRBV30; j_call: TRBJ1-4; cdr3_nt: TGTGCCTGGACCAAACCACAGCTCCCTGAAAAACTGTTTTTT; cdr3_aa: CAWTKPQLPEKLFF
d_call: -; clone_size: once; v_call: TRBV11-2; j_call: TRBJ1-6; cdr3_nt: TGTGCCAGCAGCCCGGGTGACAGAATTTTTTCCTATAATTCACCCCTCCACTTT; cdr3_aa: CASSPGDRIFSYNSPLHF
d_call: -; clone_size: -; v_call: TRBV27; j_call: TRBJ2-3; cdr3_nt: TGTGCCAGCAGTTTACGGACAGATAGCACAGATACGCAGTATTTT; cdr3_aa: CASSLRTDSTDTQYF
d_call: -; clone_size: -; v_call: TRBV11-3; j_call: TRBJ2-7; cdr3_nt: TGTGCCAGCAGCTTTGGGCCAGCGGGCGAGCAGTACTTC; cdr3_aa: CASSFGPAGEQYF
d_call: -; clone_size: -; v_call: TRBV10-3; j_call: TRBJ2-7; cdr3_nt: TGTGCCATCAGTGAAGTCGGTTACGAGCAGTACTTC; cdr3_aa: CAISEVGYEQYF
d_call: -; clone_size: few; v_call: TRBV5-8; j_call: TRBJ1-5; cdr3_nt: TGTGCCAGCAGGGAGGGAGGGGTTAGCAATCAGCCCCAGCATTTT; cdr3_aa: CASREGGVSNQPQHF
d_call: TRBD1; clone_size: -; v_call: TRBV7-2; j_call: TRBJ1-6; cdr3_nt: TGTGCCAGCAGCTCCCGACAGGGAAGGGCCAATTCACCCCTCCACTTT; cdr3_aa: CASSSRQGRANSPLHF
d_call: -; clone_size: -; v_call: TRBV10-1; j_call: TRBJ2-5; cdr3_nt: TGCGCCAGCAGTGCTCAGACCGGGACCCAAGAGACCCAGTACTTC; cdr3_aa: CASSAQTGTQETQYF
d_call: -; clone_size: few; v_call: TRBV6-1; j_call: TRBJ2-4; cdr3_nt: TGTGCCAGCAGTGCCCGGGTGACAGCCGCTTCGGACAAAAACATTCAGTACTTC; cdr3_aa: CASSARVTAASDKNIQYF
d_call: -; clone_size: few; v_call: TRBV7-9; j_call: TRBJ1-2; cdr3_nt: TGTGCCAGCAGCCCCACAGATGGCTACACCTTC; cdr3_aa: CASSPTDGYTF